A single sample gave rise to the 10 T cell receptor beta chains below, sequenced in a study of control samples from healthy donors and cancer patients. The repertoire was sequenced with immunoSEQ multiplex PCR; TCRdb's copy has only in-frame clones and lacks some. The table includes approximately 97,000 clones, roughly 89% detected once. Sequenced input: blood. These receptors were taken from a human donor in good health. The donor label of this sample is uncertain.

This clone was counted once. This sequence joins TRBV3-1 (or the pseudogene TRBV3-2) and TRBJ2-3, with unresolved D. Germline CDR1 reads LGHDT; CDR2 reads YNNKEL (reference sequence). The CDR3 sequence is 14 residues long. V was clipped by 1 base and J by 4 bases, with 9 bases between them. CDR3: CASSQGNRPDTQYF. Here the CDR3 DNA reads TGTGCCAGCAGCCAAGGAAATAGGCCAGATACGCAGTATTTT.

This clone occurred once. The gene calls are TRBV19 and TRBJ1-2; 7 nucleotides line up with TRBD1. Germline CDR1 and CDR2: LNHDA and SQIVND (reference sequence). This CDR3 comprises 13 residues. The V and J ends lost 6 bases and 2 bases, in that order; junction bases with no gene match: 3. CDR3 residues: CASSPTGNYGYTF. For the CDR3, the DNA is TGTGCCAGTAGCCCGACAGGGAACTATGGCTACACCTTC.

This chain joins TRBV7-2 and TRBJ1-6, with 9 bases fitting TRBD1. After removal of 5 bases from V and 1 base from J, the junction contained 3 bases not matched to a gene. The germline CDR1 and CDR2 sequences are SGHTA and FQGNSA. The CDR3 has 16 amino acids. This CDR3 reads CASSPGTGSYNSPLHF. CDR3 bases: TGTGCCAGCAGCCCCGGGACAGGGTCCTATAATTCACCCCTCCACTTT.

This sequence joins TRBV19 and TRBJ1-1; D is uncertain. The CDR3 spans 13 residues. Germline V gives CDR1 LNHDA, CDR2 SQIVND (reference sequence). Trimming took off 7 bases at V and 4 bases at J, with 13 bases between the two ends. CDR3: CASKWSWGTEAFF. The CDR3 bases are TGTGCCAGTAAGTGGAGCTGGGGCACTGAAGCTTTCTTT. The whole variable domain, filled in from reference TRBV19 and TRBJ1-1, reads DGGITQSPKYLFRKEGQNVTLSCEQNLNHDAMYWYRQDPGQGLRLIYYSQIVNDFQKGDIAEGYSVSREKKESFPLTVTSAQKNPTAFYLCASKWSWGTEAFFGQGTRLTVV.

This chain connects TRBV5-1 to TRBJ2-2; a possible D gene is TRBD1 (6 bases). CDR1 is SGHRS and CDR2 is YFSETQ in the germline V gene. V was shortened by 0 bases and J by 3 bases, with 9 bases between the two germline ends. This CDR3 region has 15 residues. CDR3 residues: CASSLEGVYTGELFF. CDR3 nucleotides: TGCGCCAGCAGCTTGGAGGGGGTATACACCGGGGAGCTGTTTTTT.

As DNA, the CDR3 is TGTGCCAGCAGTGCGACATCGGCCAATCAGCCCCAGCATTTT. Its translation: CASSATSANQPQHF. The chain is built from TRBV6-6 and TRBJ1-5; no reliable D call. V dropped 5 bases and J dropped 3 bases, with 11 bases sitting between them. Germline V gene lookup returns CDR1 MNHNY and CDR2 SVGAGI (reference sequence). The CDR3 spans 14 residues.

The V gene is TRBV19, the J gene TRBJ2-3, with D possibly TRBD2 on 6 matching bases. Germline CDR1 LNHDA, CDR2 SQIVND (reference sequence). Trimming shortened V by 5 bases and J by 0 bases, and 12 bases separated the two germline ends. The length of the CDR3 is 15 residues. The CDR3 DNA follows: TGTGCCAGTAGTGACCGGGGGTTTAGCACAGATACGCAGTATTTT. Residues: CASSDRGFSTDTQYF. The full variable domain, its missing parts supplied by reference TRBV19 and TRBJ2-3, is DGGITQSPKYLFRKEGQNVTLSCEQNLNHDAMYWYRQDPGQGLRLIYYSQIVNDFQKGDIAEGYSVSREKKESFPLTVTSAQKNPTAFYLCASSDRGFSTDTQYFGPGTRLTVL.

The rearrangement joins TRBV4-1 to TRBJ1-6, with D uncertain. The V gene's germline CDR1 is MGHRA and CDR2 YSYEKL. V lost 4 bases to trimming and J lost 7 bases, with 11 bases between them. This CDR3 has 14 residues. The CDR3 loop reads CASSPRHANSPLHF. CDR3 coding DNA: TGCGCCAGCAGCCCAAGGCACGCAAATTCACCCCTCCACTTT.

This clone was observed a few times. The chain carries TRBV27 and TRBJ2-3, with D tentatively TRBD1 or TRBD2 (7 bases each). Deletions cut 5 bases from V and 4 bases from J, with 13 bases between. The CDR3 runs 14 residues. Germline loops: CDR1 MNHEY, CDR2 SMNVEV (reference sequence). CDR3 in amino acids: CASSPRGGADTQYF. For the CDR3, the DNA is TGTGCCAGCAGTCCCAGGGGGGGCGCAGATACGCAGTATTTT.

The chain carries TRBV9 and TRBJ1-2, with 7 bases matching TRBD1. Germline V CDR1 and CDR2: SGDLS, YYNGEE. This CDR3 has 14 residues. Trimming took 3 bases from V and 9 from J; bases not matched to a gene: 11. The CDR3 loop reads CASSGTGVDRSYTF. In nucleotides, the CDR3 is TGTGCCAGCAGCGGAACAGGGGTGGATAGGAGCTACACCTTC.